This T cell receptor beta chain was recovered during a study of T cells after yellow fever vaccination (dated by TCRdb to between 2018 and 2021). Regarding the research as a whole: Libraries from fractions with low cell numbers were prepared with the SMART-Seq v4 Ultra Low Input RNA kit. Bulk TCR alpha and beta repertoires were sequenced longitudinally to track T-cell clones before and after primary and booster YFV17D yellow fever vaccination. Two healthy male donors, one aged 18 to 30 and one aged 30 to 39 years, were included in the cohort. Bulk PBMC replicates and cell subsets were isolated from blood drawn at multiple timepoints before and after both primary and secondary immunization. Beyond this particular receptor, the publication reports: After the booster, most clones that had expanded after primary vaccination were detected again (about 95% of CD4 and roughly 86% of CD8), suggesting broad maintenance of memory. Compared with the primary T-cell response, the secondary T-cell response was faster but weaker, reaching its peak on day 5 rather than on day 15. Computational filtering was needed because FACS-sorted repertoires could contain abundant contaminating clonotypes from the bulk population. A small fraction of clonotypes appeared in both the CD4 and CD8 compartments, likely as a result of convergent recombination. The study included only a couple of donors, which limits how far the findings can be generalized.

TCR cDNA was synthesized by 5'RACE template switching, through which a universal primer site and unique molecular identifiers were introduced. Priming of cDNA synthesis was performed from both the TCR alpha and TCR beta constant segments. Libraries were amplified in two PCR steps, with sample barcodes and sequencing adapters added in the second step. Libraries were sequenced on Illumina HiSeq 2500 (2x100 bp) or NovaSeq (2x150 bp). Turning to the authors' computational methods: Reads were demultiplexed and collapsed into UMI consensus sequences with MIGEC, and V(D)J alignment was performed with MiXCR. Using edgeR on replicate PBMC samples, clonotypes were called vaccine-responding if FDR was below 0.01 and the log2 fold change was above 5 up to day 15. Bulk clonotypes were assigned CD4 or CD8 identity according to which sequenced CD4 or CD8 repertoire held them at higher abundance. The public reads were reanalyzed by TCRdb: fastp trimming at Q25, MiXCR alignment, in-frame beta chains only. Duplicate CDR3 protein sequences are folded into a single record with the most common DNA and genes. TCRdb, not the authors, supplied the V and J calls. A total of hundreds of thousands of distinct CDR3 sequences appear in this sample, about 13% of them only once. The ten largest clonotypes hold over 11% of the sample.

The treatment or condition tag for this specimen amounts to: live attenuated yellow fever vaccine strain. At every blood-draw timepoint, two biological replicates of bulk PBMCs were collected. PBMCs were isolated from peripheral blood using a standard Ficoll-Paque protocol. RNA was extracted with TriZol from bulk PBMCs, CD4 and CD8 fractions, and dextramer-positive and dextramer-negative fractions. Comments on this clonotype: No antigen is known for it. The record has no base qualities; no much larger clone is one base away.

The receptor's source is a man aged 25 to 40 who received the YFV17D yellow fever vaccine. Sequences were derived from PBMCs, sampled on the day of the yellow fever booster vaccination.

The nucleotides read TGTGCCAGCAGCCGATCTATAGCGGGAGACGCCCGAGAGGTGATTGGGCCCTACGAGCAGTACTTC. Its protein reads: CASSRSIAGDAREVIGPYEQYF. Recombination connected TRBV4-2 to TRBJ2-7, with TRBD2 identical over 9 junction bases. Clipping removes 4 bases from V and 2 bases from J, with 27 as the unmatched junction base count. From a lookup of the germline V gene, CDR1 and CDR2 are LGHNA and YNFKEQ. Inclusive of the bounding cysteine and phenylalanine, the CDR3 is 22 residues long. Here the CDR3 DNA is all that survives: 66 bases in frame from base 1.